Presented here are 17 T cell receptor beta chains from one specimen sequenced in a study of T cells in localized non-small cell lung cancer. Here immunoSEQ multiplex PCR was the method, and the copy in TCRdb shows in-frame clones only, minus some. The data show about 52,000 clones, around three quarters seen once. Sequencing was performed on PBMCs, taken before any cancer treatment. These receptors came from a woman aged 40 to 75 with stage II lung adenocarcinoma.

This clone was detected only a few times. The chain carries TRBV27 and TRBJ1-2; D not certain. Germline V gives CDR1 MNHEY, CDR2 SMNVEV (reference sequence). Trimming shortened V by 0 bases and J by 4 bases, and 15 bases separated the two germline ends. The CDR3 is made up of 16 amino acids. The CDR3 here is CASSLSLAGLLYGYTF. The CDR3 coding sequence is TGTGCCAGCAGTTTATCCCTGGCAGGACTCCTCTATGGCTACACCTTC.

The rearrangement uses TRBV5-1 and TRBJ2-1; D is ambiguous. V was cut by 0 bases and J by 6 bases, with 4 bases left in between. This CDR3 has 12 amino acids. The germline V gene has CDR1 SGHRS and CDR2 YFSETQ. In DNA form, the CDR3 reads TGCGCCAGCAGCTTGGAATCCAATGAGCAGTTCTTC. Its translation is CASSLESNEQFF.

The rearrangement uses TRBV4-1 and TRBJ2-7; D gene uncertain. CDR1 and CDR2 from the germline V gene are MGHRA and YSYEKL. The CDR3 runs 14 residues. V lost 0 bases and J lost 3, with 9 bases in between. In nucleotides, the CDR3 is TGCGCCAGCAGCCAAGATCAAGGTTTCTACGAGCAGTACTTC. Its protein is CASSQDQGFYEQYF.

The chain links TRBV7-2 to TRBJ2-5; no definite D call. V lost 3 bases to trimming and J lost 4 bases, with 9 bases between them. CDR1 SGHTA and CDR2 FQGNSA come from the germline V gene. This CDR3 is 13 amino acids long. CDR3 sequence (DNA): TGTGCCAGCAGCTTTAACAGTCGAGAGACCCAGTACTTC. It specifies CASSFNSRETQYF. The variable domain in full, completed from reference TRBV7-2 and TRBJ2-5, reads GAGVSQSPSNKVTEKGKDVELRCDPISGHTALYWYRQSLGQGLEFLIYFQGNSAPDKSGLPSDRFSAERTGGSVSTLTIQRTQQEDSAVYLCASSFNSRETQYFGPGTRLLVL.

The chain couples TRBV5-1 to TRBJ2-3, with a weak D call TRBD2 (5 bases). V lost 4 bases and J lost 2, with 14 bases in between. Per the germline V gene, CDR1 is SGHRS and CDR2 is YFSETQ. The CDR3 covers 15 residues. The CDR3 loop is CASSPEGANTDTQYF. The DNA for the CDR3 is TGCGCCAGCAGCCCCGAGGGAGCGAACACAGATACGCAGTATTTT.

The chain combines TRBV6-6 with TRBJ2-1, with D maybe TRBD2 (5 bases). This CDR3 is built from 16 residues. V was cut by 6 bases and J by 4 bases, with 19 bases left in between. Germline V CDR1 and CDR2: MNHNY, SVGAGI (reference sequence). The CDR3 sequence is CASSPPGVPQYNEQFF. The CDR3 DNA reads TGTGCCAGCAGCCCTCCCGGGGTCCCCCAGTACAATGAGCAGTTCTTC.

The genes are TRBV2 and TRBJ1-3, with a tentative D call TRBD1 (6 bases). The CDR3 runs 13 residues. Trimming stripped 8 bases from V and 3 bases from J, with 11 bases between. Germline V gene sequence: CDR1 SNHLY, CDR2 FYNNEI. The chain's CDR3 is CASQGMRGNTIYF. CDR3 DNA sequence: TGTGCCAGCCAGGGGATGCGTGGAAACACCATATATTTT.

The chain couples TRBV5-4 to TRBJ2-3, with D maybe TRBD1 (6 bases). The CDR3 has 14 residues. Per the germline V gene, CDR1 is SGHNT and CDR2 is YYREEE (reference sequence). Trimming cost V 4 bases and J 1 base, with 10 bases left between them. CDR3 DNA sequence: TGTGCCAGCAGCGAACGGACAGGCACAGATACGCAGTATTTT. It is translated as CASSERTGTDTQYF. Using reference TRBV5-4 and TRBJ2-3 for the parts outside the CDR3, the full variable domain is ETGVTQSPTHLIKTRGQQVTLRCSSQSGHNTVSWYQQALGQGPQFIFQYYREEENGRGNFPPRFSGLQFPNYSSELNVNALELDDSALYLCASSERTGTDTQYFGPGTRLTVL.

The chain has TRBV7-9 and TRBJ1-2, with D possibly TRBD1 on 5 matching bases. Trimming removed 3 bases at V and 8 bases at J, with 10 bases between. Germline lookup yields CDR1 SEHNR and CDR2 FQNEAQ (reference sequence). This CDR3 contains 12 residues. CDR3: CASSFDSGGYTF. In DNA form, the CDR3 reads TGTGCCAGCAGCTTCGACAGCGGCGGCTACACCTTC.

The V gene is TRBV13, the J gene TRBJ2-5; D uncertain. The germline CDR1 and CDR2 sequences are PRHDT and FYEKMQ (reference sequence). The CDR3 has 13 residues. Trimming removed 0 bases from V and 11 bases from J, with 13 bases in between. Written as DNA, the CDR3 is TGTGCCAGCAGCTTAGGGGCCTCCCCGGAGCAGTACTTC. Residues: CASSLGASPEQYF.

This chain connects TRBV9 to TRBJ1-1, with D unresolved. CDR1 SGDLS and CDR2 YYNGEE come from the germline V gene. CDR3 length: 16 residues. V lost 0 bases, J lost 5 bases, and 17 bases lay in between. CDR3 DNA: TGTGCCAGCAGCGTAGACCCCTCCTTTGATTTTACTGAAGCTTTCTTT. It yields the protein CASSVDPSFDFTEAFF.

The gene calls are TRBV18 and TRBJ2-3; TRBD1 matches 8 bases. Germline V lookup: CDR1 KGHSH, CDR2 LQKENI. The junction had 12 bases not matched to a gene; V was cut back by 5 bases and J by 2 bases. This CDR3 contains 17 residues. Here the CDR3 DNA reads TGTGCCAGCTCATCCGGACAGGGCCCCTTATACACAGATACGCAGTATTTT. Translation: CASSSGQGPLYTDTQYF. The entire variable domain, with the rest obtained from reference TRBV18 and TRBJ2-3, is as follows: NAGVMQNPRHLVRRRGQEARLRCSPMKGHSHVYWYRQLPEEGLKFMVYLQKENIIDESGMPKERFSAEFPKEGPSILRIQQVVRGDSAAYFCASSSGQGPLYTDTQYFGPGTRLTVL.

The J gene is TRBJ1-1, the V gene TRBV7-2; D is unresolved. V lost 0 bases, J lost 7 bases, and 9 bases lay in between. Germline-derived CDR1 and CDR2 are SGHTA and FQGNSA. The CDR3 spans 13 residues. The CDR3 DNA sequence: TGTGCCAGCAGCTTAGCCTCTGTGGTTGAAGCTTTCTTT. Residues: CASSLASVVEAFF. The whole variable domain, remainder taken from reference TRBV7-2 and TRBJ1-1, is GAGVSQSPSNKVTEKGKDVELRCDPISGHTALYWYRQSLGQGLEFLIYFQGNSAPDKSGLPSDRFSAERTGGSVSTLTIQRTQQEDSAVYLCASSLASVVEAFFGQGTRLTVV.

The gene calls are TRBV4-2 and TRBJ1-4; D unclear. Trimming removed 0 bases at V and 5 bases at J, with 10 bases between. The CDR3 has 15 residues. Germline-derived CDR1 and CDR2 are LGHNA and YNFKEQ. CDR3 nucleotide sequence: TGTGCCAGCAGCCAAGATTGGCCCGTAAATGAAAAACTGTTTTTT. It translates to CASSQDWPVNEKLFF.

V is TRBV9 and J is TRBJ2-7; no reliable D call. The length of the CDR3 is 14 residues. V shed 3 bases and J shed 2 bases, with 12 bases lying between them. The germline gives CDR1 SGDLS, CDR2 YYNGEE. CDR3 amino acids: CASSALPKTYEQYF. In nucleotides, the CDR3 is TGTGCCAGCAGCGCCCTCCCAAAGACCTACGAGCAGTACTTC.

On this clone itself: At the DNA level, this CDR3 is encoded by other sequences in the same sample as well. The chain uses TRBV27 and TRBJ1-5; 11 bases fit TRBD1. Germline assignment: CDR1 MNHEY and CDR2 SMNVEV (reference sequence). V was clipped by 0 bases and J by 1 base; unmatched bases: 2. CDR3 length: 17 residues. Here the CDR3 reads CASSLSGDRGSNQPQHF. CDR3 DNA sequence: TGTGCCAGCAGTTTATCCGGGGACAGGGGGAGCAATCAGCCCCAGCATTTT.

The chain carries TRBV28 and TRBJ1-5; D is unclear. The CDR3 is 8 amino acids. With 8 bases removed from V and 9 bases from J, the gap between germline ends came to 2 bases. The V gene's germline CDR1 is MDHEN and CDR2 SYDVKM. CDR3 bases: TGTGCCAGCGGGCCCCAGCATTTT. Its protein is CASGPQHF.